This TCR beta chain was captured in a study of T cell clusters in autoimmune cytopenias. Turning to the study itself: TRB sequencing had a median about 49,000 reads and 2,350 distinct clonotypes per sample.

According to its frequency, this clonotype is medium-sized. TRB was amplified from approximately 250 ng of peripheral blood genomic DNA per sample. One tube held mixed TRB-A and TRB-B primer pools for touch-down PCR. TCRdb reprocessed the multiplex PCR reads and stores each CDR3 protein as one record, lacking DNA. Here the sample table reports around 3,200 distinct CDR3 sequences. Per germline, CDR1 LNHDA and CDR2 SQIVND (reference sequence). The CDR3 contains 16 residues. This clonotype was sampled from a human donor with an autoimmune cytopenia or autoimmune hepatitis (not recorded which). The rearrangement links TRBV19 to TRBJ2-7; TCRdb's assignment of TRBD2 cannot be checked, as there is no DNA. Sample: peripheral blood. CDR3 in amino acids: CASSIGPGTYSYEQYF.